A single sample gave rise to the 31 T cell receptor beta chains below, sequenced in a study of CD8 T cells in Susac syndrome. An input of about 0.5 to 1 ug of RNA was subjected to reverse transcription using random hexamers. TCRdb re-called the immunoSEQ multiplex PCR reads through MiXCR, storing one row per CDR3 protein. The top ten hold approximately 0.094% of the sample, which has about 240,000 distinct CDR3 sequences, 90% to 96% seen once. The sequenced sample was CD4+ T cells from PBMCs. These receptors were taken from a human donor with Susac syndrome.

The J gene is TRBJ2-3, the V gene TRBV25-1; TRBD1 aligns across 8 bases. With 6 bases clipped from V and 11 bases from J, the junction kept 7 bases outside the gene matches. Germline V lookup: CDR1 MGHDK, CDR2 SYGVNS. CDR3 size: 12 residues. The CDR3 reads CASRRQGTKQYF. CDR3 DNA: TGTGCCAGCAGAAGACAGGGGACAAAGCAGTATTTT.

This chain joins TRBV4-1 and TRBJ2-7; TRBD2 matches 11 bases. This CDR3 has 18 amino acids. Germline V lookup: CDR1 MGHRA, CDR2 YSYEKL. With V trimmed by 4 bases and J by 5 bases, 16 bases remained unmatched. In DNA form, the CDR3 reads TGCGCCAGCAGCCGTATATACACGATAGCGGGAGGGCCGAACGAGCAGTACTTC. As protein: CASSRIYTIAGGPNEQYF.

The rearrangement uses TRBV20-1 and TRBJ2-1; tentatively, D is TRBD2 (5 bases). Germline loops: CDR1 DFQATT, CDR2 SNEGSKA (reference sequence). CDR3 size: 16 residues. The V end lost 3 bases, the J end lost 0 bases, and 15 bases lay between the germline ends. CDR3 amino acids: CSASGVAVSSYNEQFF. CDR3 coding DNA: TGCAGTGCTAGCGGGGTGGCTGTCAGCTCCTACAATGAGCAGTTCTTC.

This chain uses TRBV18 with TRBJ2-7; D not certain. V was pared by 0 bases and J by 3 bases, with 9 bases between. The CDR3 has 14 amino acids. CDR1 is KGHSH, CDR2 LQKENI, per germline. CDR3 loop: CASSPPVGRYEQYF. Here the CDR3 DNA reads TGTGCCAGCTCACCACCGGTAGGGCGCTACGAGCAGTACTTC.

The genes are TRBV25-1 and TRBJ2-5; D gene ambiguous. CDR3 length equals 13 residues. From germline, CDR1 is MGHDK and CDR2 SYGVNS. Trimming shortened V by 8 bases and J by 5 bases, and 15 bases separated the two germline ends. CDR3 sequence (DNA): TGTGCCAGCCTCCGTTCTGGATCGGAGACCCAGTACTTC. Its protein product is CASLRSGSETQYF.

V usage is TRBV7-9 and J usage is TRBJ1-2; 11 bases fit TRBD1. Germline V gene sequence: CDR1 SEHNR, CDR2 FQNEAQ (reference sequence). CDR3 length: 17 residues. J gave up 4 bases and V 5 bases, and 12 bases lay outside the gene matches. Here the CDR3 reads CASSLEGTGGSSYGYTF. The CDR3 bases are TGTGCCAGCAGCCTGGAAGGGACAGGGGGTTCCTCCTATGGCTACACCTTC. The full variable domain, its missing parts supplied by reference TRBV7-9 and TRBJ1-2, is DTGVSQNPRHKITKRGQNVTFRCDPISEHNRLYWYRQTLGQGPEFLTYFQNEAQLEKSRLLSDRFSAERPKGSFSTLEIQRTEQGDSAMYLCASSLEGTGGSSYGYTFGSGTRLTVV.

V is TRBV2 and J is TRBJ1-4; the D gene is possibly TRBD1 (6 bases). Germline assignment: CDR1 SNHLY and CDR2 FYNNEI. The CDR3 loop spans 14 amino acids. V lost 3 bases, J lost 2 bases, and 7 bases lay in between. The CDR3 protein is CASSDDRTNEKLFF. CDR3 nucleotide sequence: TGTGCCAGCAGTGACGACAGGACTAATGAAAAACTGTTTTTT.

The chain combines TRBV23-1 with TRBJ2-1; 9 nucleotides agree with TRBD2. TRBV23-1 is assigned to the ORF class and has an uncertain function. Unmatched junction bases numbered 12, after V lost 4 bases and J lost 5 bases. This CDR3 spans 17 amino acids. The DNA for the CDR3 is TGCGCCAGCAGTCCGACGGCGGGGGGGGACCCGGACAATGAGCAGTTCTTC. This gives the protein CASSPTAGGDPDNEQFF.

The V call is TRBV7-9, the J call TRBJ2-1, with 12 bases identical to TRBD1. Germline assignment: CDR1 SEHNR and CDR2 FQNEAQ (reference sequence). The length of the CDR3 is 15 residues. Trimming cost V 6 bases and J 10 bases; bases outside gene matches: 10. CDR3 coding DNA: TGTGCCAGCAGGAGGGGACAGGGGGCCATGAGGGAGCAGTTCTTC. Translating gives CASRRGQGAMREQFF.

The V and J genes are TRBV5-1 and TRBJ1-1; maybe TRBD1 (6 bases). The CDR3 spans 15 residues. The V and J ends lost 6 bases and 1 base respectively, with 16 bases between them. Germline V gives CDR1 SGHRS, CDR2 YFSETQ. CDR3 amino acids: CASTPMTGQNTEAFF. CDR3 nucleotides: TGCGCCAGCACCCCAATGACGGGACAGAACACTGAAGCTTTCTTT.

J is TRBJ2-3 and V is TRBV12-3 or TRBV12-4, with D maybe TRBD2 (7 bases). There are 14 residues in the CDR3. Deletions cut 6 bases from V and 4 bases from J, with 14 bases between. The CDR3 bases are TGTGCCAGCAGCCCTCGGGGGGCCTCAGATACGCAGTATTTT. Its translation is CASSPRGASDTQYF.

The sample holds one count of this clonotype. The chain links TRBV20-1 to TRBJ1-2; perhaps TRBD1 as D (5 bases). Looked up from germline, CDR1 is DFQATT and CDR2 is SNEGSKA (reference sequence). The germline V and J ends were trimmed by 6 bases and 4 bases, with 15 bases remaining between them. The CDR3 is made up of 13 amino acids. The CDR3: CSASSGTFYGYTF. The DNA of the CDR3 is TGCAGTGCCTCCTCCGGGACCTTCTATGGCTACACCTTC.

This CDR3 reads CSVEITGSNQPQHF. The CDR3 DNA is TGCAGCGTTGAAATCACGGGAAGCAATCAGCCCCAGCATTTT. The genes are TRBV29-1 and TRBJ1-5; D remains unclear. From germline, CDR1 is SQVTM and CDR2 ANQGSEA. Trimming left V 2 bases short and J 1 base short, with 9 bases between. This CDR3 is built from 14 residues.

The chain links TRBV30 to TRBJ1-4, with TRBD1 as a possible D gene (5 bases). V was cut by 0 bases and J by 8 bases, with 13 bases left in between. Looked up from germline, CDR1 is GTSNPN and CDR2 is SVGIG (reference sequence). The CDR3 totals 14 residues. Written as DNA, the CDR3 is TGTGCCTGGAGTGTATATAGGGGCGGAGAAAAACTGTTTTTT. It yields the protein CAWSVYRGGEKLFF.

The chain couples TRBV11-2 to TRBJ2-1; 12 bases line up with TRBD2. The germline V gene encodes CDR1 SGHAT and CDR2 FQNNGV. With V trimmed by 1 base and J by 1 base, 2 bases remained unmatched. This CDR3 is 17 amino acids long. The DNA for the CDR3 is TGTGCCAGCAGCTTAGGGACTAGCGGGGTTTCCTACAATGAGCAGTTCTTC. Amino acids: CASSLGTSGVSYNEQFF.

The chain recombines TRBV30 with TRBJ1-1, with TRBD1 as a possible D gene (6 bases). Germline V CDR1 and CDR2: GTSNPN, SVGIG (reference sequence). The ends were cut back, 4 bases at V and 0 bases at J, with 9 bases in the middle. The CDR3 loop spans 13 amino acids. The CDR3 loop reads CAWKQGLNTEAFF. In nucleotides, the CDR3 is TGTGCCTGGAAACAGGGCTTGAACACTGAAGCTTTCTTT.

The chain couples TRBV29-1 to TRBJ2-7; D not resolved. Trimming shortened V by 5 bases and J by 6 bases, and 8 bases separated the two germline ends. CDR3 length: 10 residues. Per germline, CDR1 SQVTM and CDR2 ANQGSEA. CDR3 nucleotides: TGCAGCGTTAGCGATCCCGAGCAGTACTTC. Amino acids: CSVSDPEQYF.

The chain carries TRBV12-3 or TRBV12-4 and TRBJ1-2; tentative D call: TRBD1 (6 bases). Deletions cut 4 bases from V and 2 bases from J, with 11 bases between. This CDR3 is built from 14 residues. The CDR3 nucleotides read TGTGCCAGCAGTTCCCGGACAGAAAACTATGGCTACACCTTC. Residues: CASSSRTENYGYTF.

This clonotype was picked up one time. The gene calls are TRBV25-1 and TRBJ2-5, with a weak D call TRBD1 (5 bases). Germline lookup yields CDR1 MGHDK and CDR2 SYGVNS. The CDR3 consists of 19 residues. The V end was cut by 6 bases, the J end by 4 bases, with 30 bases between. DNA of the CDR3: TGTGCCAGCAGGGACACCACTCCGAAGAAGGGGCAGCTAAGAGAGACCCAGTACTTC. It yields the protein CASRDTTPKKGQLRETQYF.

The chain employs TRBV20-1 and TRBJ2-7; no firm D call. Trimming removed 6 bases from V and 4 bases from J, with 10 bases in between. This CDR3 is built from 11 residues. The germline V gene has CDR1 DFQATT and CDR2 SNEGSKA (reference sequence). This chain's CDR3 is CSAVAEYEQYF. The CDR3 bases are TGCAGTGCCGTAGCCGAATACGAGCAGTACTTC.

The chain employs TRBV30 and TRBJ2-6; D remains unclear. The germline CDR1 and CDR2 sequences are GTSNPN and SVGIG (reference sequence). The length of the CDR3 is 13 residues. The ends were cut back, 0 bases at V and 2 bases at J, with 2 bases in the middle. The CDR3 DNA sequence: TGTGCCTGGAGTGTTACTGGGGCCAACGTCCTGACTTTC. This encodes CAWSVTGANVLTF.

This chain uses TRBV5-1 with TRBJ1-5, with TRBD1 matching 8 bases. Germline values: CDR1 SGHRS, CDR2 YFSETQ. After removal of 1 base from V and 6 bases from J, the junction contained 9 bases not matched to a gene. This CDR3 spans 16 amino acids. The CDR3 DNA is TGCGCCAGCAGCTTGCAGCCTCAGGGGGCGGGTCAGCCCCAGCATTTT. Amino acid sequence: CASSLQPQGAGQPQHF. Variable domain in full (rest from reference TRBV5-1 and TRBJ1-5): KAGVTQTPRYLIKTRGQQVTLSCSPISGHRSVSWYQQTPGQGLQFLFEYFSETQRNKGNFPGRFSGRQFSNSRSEMNVSTLELGDSALYLCASSLQPQGAGQPQHFGDGTRLSIL.

The chain combines TRBV4-2 with TRBJ2-1; 12 nucleotides match TRBD2. Germline CDR1 is LGHNA and CDR2 is YNFKEQ. The V gene end was trimmed by 5 bases and the J gene end by 7 bases; junction bases not matched to a gene: 9. This CDR3 is 16 amino acids long. CDR3 sequence (DNA): TGTGCCAGCAGCTATCTGACTAGCGGGAGATCGAATGAGCAGTTCTTC. It specifies CASSYLTSGRSNEQFF.

This chain links TRBV7-2 with TRBJ2-1; a weak D match, TRBD1 (6 bases). Germline CDR1 is SGHTA and CDR2 is FQGNSA. The V gene lost 5 bases and the J gene lost 1 base, with 12 bases spanning the gap. This CDR3 comprises 15 residues. For the CDR3, the DNA is TGTGCCAGCAGCCGAACCCAGGGGTCCTACAATGAGCAGTTCTTC. This encodes CASSRTQGSYNEQFF.

The chain carries TRBV5-1 and TRBJ1-2; TRBD1 aligns across 8 bases. This CDR3 comprises 15 residues. Trimming at V came to 4 bases and at J to 4 bases, leaving 9 bases not matched to a gene. Germline CDR1 reads SGHRS; CDR2 reads YFSETQ. DNA for the CDR3: TGCGCCAGCAGCCTTGGCAGGGGGCAAAGCTATGGCTACACCTTC. Amino acids: CASSLGRGQSYGYTF.

V is TRBV29-1 and J is TRBJ2-7, with TRBD1 as a possible D gene (6 bases). In germline, CDR1 is SQVTM, CDR2 ANQGSEA. The CDR3 has 14 amino acids. V lost 7 bases to trimming and J lost 6 bases, with 22 bases between them. CDR3 nucleotides: TGCAGCGCTTCATCTCGACAGGCTTCGGGCGAGCAGTACTTC. This sequence encodes CSASSRQASGEQYF.

The chain has TRBV28 and TRBJ2-6; 7 nucleotides match TRBD1. CDR3 size: 15 residues. V was clipped by 6 bases and J by 0 bases; unmatched bases: 2. The germline V gene encodes CDR1 MDHEN and CDR2 SYDVKM. CDR3 sequence reads: CASSNRGSGANVLTF. The CDR3 nucleotides read TGTGCCAGCAGCAACAGGGGCTCTGGGGCCAACGTCCTGACTTTC.

The chain has TRBV20-1 and TRBJ2-1; 8 bases are a match to TRBD1. J gave up 4 bases and V 6 bases, and 5 bases lay outside the gene matches. Per the germline V gene, CDR1 is DFQATT and CDR2 is SNEGSKA (reference sequence). This CDR3 spans 13 amino acids. The CDR3 loop reads CSATGTGYNEQFF. In nucleotides, the CDR3 is TGCAGTGCGACCGGGACAGGATACAATGAGCAGTTCTTC.

A note on this clonotype: The junction and the germline gene differ at one end; a read error may be behind it. This chain links TRBV3-1 with TRBJ2-1; 8 nucleotides line up with TRBD2. In germline, CDR1 is LGHDT, CDR2 YNNKEL (reference sequence). The CDR3 spans 18 residues. The DNA for the CDR3 is TGTGCCAGCAGCCCTAATGGGCTAGCGGGCGGATCCTACAAGGAGCAGTTCTTC. It translates to CASSPNGLAGGSYKEQFF.

The chain carries TRBV5-1 and TRBJ2-4; a weak D match, TRBD2 (6 bases). Trimming took 3 bases from V and 4 from J, leaving 20 bases between them. The CDR3 consists of 17 residues. From germline, CDR1 is SGHRS and CDR2 YFSETQ. The DNA for the CDR3 is TGCGCCAGCAGCTCCAATCCCGGAGGGAGGCCTAAAAACATTCAGTACTTC. This encodes CASSSNPGGRPKNIQYF.

V and J are TRBV9 and TRBJ2-3, with TRBD2 identical over 8 bases. The CDR3 totals 15 residues. After removal of 3 bases from V and 0 bases from J, the junction contained 3 bases not matched to a gene. Germline-derived CDR1 and CDR2 are SGDLS and YYNGEE. The CDR3 nucleotides are TGTGCCAGCAGCGGTAGCGGGACTAGCACAGATACGCAGTATTTT. This translates into CASSGSGTSTDTQYF.